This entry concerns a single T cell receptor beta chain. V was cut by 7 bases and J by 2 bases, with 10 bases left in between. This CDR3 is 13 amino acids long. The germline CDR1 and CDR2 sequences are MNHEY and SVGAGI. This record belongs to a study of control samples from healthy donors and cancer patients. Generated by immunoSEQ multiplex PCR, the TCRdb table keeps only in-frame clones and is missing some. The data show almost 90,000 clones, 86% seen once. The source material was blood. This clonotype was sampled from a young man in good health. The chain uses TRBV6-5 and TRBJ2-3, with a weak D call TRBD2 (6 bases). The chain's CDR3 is CASTRGSTDTQYF. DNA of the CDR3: TGTGCCAGCACTCGGGGGTCCACAGATACGCAGTATTTT.